This TCR beta chain was captured in a study of blood T cells in healthy people across ages. This CDR3 contains 15 residues. The germline V and J ends were trimmed by 3 bases and 1 base, with 13 bases remaining between them. Germline CDR1 is SGDLS and CDR2 is YYNGEE. Sample-barcoded 5' priming and a J-beta primer mix drove a second PCR of roughly 6 to 12 cycles. MiXCR, run by TCRdb on the 5' RACE reads, gives a single entry per CDR3 protein. Of roughly 2 million distinct CDR3 sequences listed, 49% are singletons. This clonotype was seen a handful of times. The target antigen is unknown. General study results and limits: Fewer expanded clones and more diversity marked long-lived versus aged donors.

The sample was blood. The TCR originated in a woman aged 40 to 50 in good health. The V gene is TRBV9, the J gene TRBJ2-5; no firm D call. The CDR3 is CASSAASISQETQYF. Written as DNA, the CDR3 is TGTGCCAGCAGCGCCGCCAGTATCAGCCAAGAGACCCAGTACTTC.